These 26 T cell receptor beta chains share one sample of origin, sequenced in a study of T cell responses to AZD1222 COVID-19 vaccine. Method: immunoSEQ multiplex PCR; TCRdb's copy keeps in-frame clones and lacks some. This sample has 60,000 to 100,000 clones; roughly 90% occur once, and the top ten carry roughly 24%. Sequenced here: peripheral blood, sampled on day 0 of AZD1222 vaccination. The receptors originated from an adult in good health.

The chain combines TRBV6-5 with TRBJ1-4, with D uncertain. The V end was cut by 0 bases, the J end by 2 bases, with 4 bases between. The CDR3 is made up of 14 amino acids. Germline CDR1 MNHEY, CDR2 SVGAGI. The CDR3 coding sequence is TGTGCCAGCAGTTACTCCGGTACTAATGAAAAACTGTTTTTT. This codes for CASSYSGTNEKLFF.

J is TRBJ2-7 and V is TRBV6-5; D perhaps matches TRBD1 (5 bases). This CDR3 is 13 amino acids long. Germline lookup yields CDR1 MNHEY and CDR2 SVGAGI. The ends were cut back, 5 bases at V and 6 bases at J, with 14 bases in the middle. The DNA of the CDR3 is TGTGCCAGCAGTCCCGGGCCAACAGGCGAGCAGTACTTC. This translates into CASSPGPTGEQYF.

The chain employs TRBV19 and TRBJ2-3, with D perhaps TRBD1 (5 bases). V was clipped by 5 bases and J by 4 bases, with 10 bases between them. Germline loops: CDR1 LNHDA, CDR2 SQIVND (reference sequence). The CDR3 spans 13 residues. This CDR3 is CASSGALADTQYF. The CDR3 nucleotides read TGTGCCAGTAGTGGGGCGTTAGCAGATACGCAGTATTTT.

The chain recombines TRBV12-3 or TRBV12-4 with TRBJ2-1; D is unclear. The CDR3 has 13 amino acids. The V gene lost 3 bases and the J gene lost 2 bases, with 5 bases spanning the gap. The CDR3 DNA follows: TGTGCCAGCAGTTTGGTCACCTACAATGAGCAGTTCTTC. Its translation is CASSLVTYNEQFF.

The CDR3 sequence: CASSFLAGEWDEQFF. CDR3 sequence (DNA): TGTGCCAGCAGTTTCCTAGCGGGAGAGTGGGATGAGCAGTTCTTC. V and J are TRBV28 and TRBJ2-1; 10 positions agree with TRBD2. In germline, CDR1 is MDHEN, CDR2 SYDVKM. V was pared by 3 bases and J by 8 bases, with 7 bases of the junction left unmatched. The CDR3 runs 15 residues.

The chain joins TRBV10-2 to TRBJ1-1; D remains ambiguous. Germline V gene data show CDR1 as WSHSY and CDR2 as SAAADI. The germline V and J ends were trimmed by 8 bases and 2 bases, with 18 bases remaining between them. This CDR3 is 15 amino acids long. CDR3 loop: CASSPMEGPNTEAFF. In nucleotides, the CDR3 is TGCGCCAGCTCCCCGATGGAAGGCCCAAACACTGAAGCTTTCTTT.

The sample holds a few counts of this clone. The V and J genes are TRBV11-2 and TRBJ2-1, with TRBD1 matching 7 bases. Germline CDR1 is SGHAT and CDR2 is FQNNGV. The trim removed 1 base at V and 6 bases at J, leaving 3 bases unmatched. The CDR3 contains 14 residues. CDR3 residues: CASSLGGGANEQFF. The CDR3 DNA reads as TGTGCCAGCAGCTTAGGAGGGGGCGCCAATGAGCAGTTCTTC. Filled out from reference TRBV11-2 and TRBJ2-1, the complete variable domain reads EAGVAQSPRYKIIEKRQSVAFWCNPISGHATLYWYQQILGQGPKLLIQFQNNGVVDDSQLPKDRFSAERLKGVDSTLKIQPAKLEDSAVYLCASSLGGGANEQFFGPGTRLTVL.

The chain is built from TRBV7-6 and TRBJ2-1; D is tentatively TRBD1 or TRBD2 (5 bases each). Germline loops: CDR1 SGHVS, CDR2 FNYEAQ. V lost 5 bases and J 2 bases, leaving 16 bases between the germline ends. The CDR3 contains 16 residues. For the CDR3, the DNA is TGTGCCAGCAGCAACTCCGGGGCCTCCCCCTACAATGAGCAGTTCTTC. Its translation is CASSNSGASPYNEQFF.

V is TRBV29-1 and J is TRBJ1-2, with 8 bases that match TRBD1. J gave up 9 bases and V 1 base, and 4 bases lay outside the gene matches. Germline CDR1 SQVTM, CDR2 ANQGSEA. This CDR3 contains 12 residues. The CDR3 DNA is TGCAGCGTTGAAGGGACAGGGTTTAGCTACACCTTC. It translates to CSVEGTGFSYTF.

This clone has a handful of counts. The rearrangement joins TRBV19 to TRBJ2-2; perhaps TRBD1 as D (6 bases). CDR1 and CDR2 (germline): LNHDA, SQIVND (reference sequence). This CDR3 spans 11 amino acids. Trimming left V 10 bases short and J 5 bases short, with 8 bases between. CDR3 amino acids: CATTGTGELFF. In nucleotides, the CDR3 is TGTGCCACAACAGGGACCGGGGAGCTGTTTTTT.

The CDR3 nucleotides are TGTGCCAGCAGCCTTGTGGGCTCCGGGGAGCAGTTCTTC. It specifies CASSLVGSGEQFF. The chain couples TRBV7-9 to TRBJ2-1; D is unresolved. The germline CDR1 and CDR2 sequences are SEHNR and FQNEAQ (reference sequence). The ends were cut back, 5 bases at V and 10 bases at J, with 15 bases in the middle. The CDR3 totals 13 residues.

The CDR3 bases are TGTGCCGCATCGCAGACAGGGGGTAATCAGCCCCAGCATTTT. It specifies CAASQTGGNQPQHF. The chain is built from TRBV19 and TRBJ1-5; 9 bases agree with TRBD1. CDR1 is LNHDA and CDR2 is SQIVND in the germline V gene (reference sequence). The V and J ends lost 11 bases and 4 bases, in that order; junction bases with no gene match: 9. The CDR3 runs to 14 residues. The full variable domain, its missing parts supplied by reference TRBV19 and TRBJ1-5, is DGGITQSPKYLFRKEGQNVTLSCEQNLNHDAMYWYRQDPGQGLRLIYYSQIVNDFQKGDIAEGYSVSREKKESFPLTVTSAQKNPTAFYLCAASQTGGNQPQHFGDGTRLSIL.

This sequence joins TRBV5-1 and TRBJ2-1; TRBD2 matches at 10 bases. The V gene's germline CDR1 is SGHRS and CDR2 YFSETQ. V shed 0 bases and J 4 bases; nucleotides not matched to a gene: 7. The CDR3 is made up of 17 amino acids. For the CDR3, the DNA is TGCGCCAGCAGCTTGGATCTCCTACTAGCGGGGTACAATGAGCAGTTCTTC. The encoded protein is CASSLDLLLAGYNEQFF.

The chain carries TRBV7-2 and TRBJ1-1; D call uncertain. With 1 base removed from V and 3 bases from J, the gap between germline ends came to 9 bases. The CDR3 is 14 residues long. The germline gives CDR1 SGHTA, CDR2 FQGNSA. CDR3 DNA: TGTGCCAGCAGCTTAGAGGGCCGAGACACTGAAGCTTTCTTT. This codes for CASSLEGRDTEAFF.

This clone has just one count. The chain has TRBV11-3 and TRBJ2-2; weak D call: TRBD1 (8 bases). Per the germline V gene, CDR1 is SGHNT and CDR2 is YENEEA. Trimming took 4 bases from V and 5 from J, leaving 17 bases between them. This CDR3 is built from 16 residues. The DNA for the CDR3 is TGTGCCAGCAGCTCCCGGACAGGGCGGGGGACCGGGGAGCTGTTTTTT. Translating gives CASSSRTGRGTGELFF.

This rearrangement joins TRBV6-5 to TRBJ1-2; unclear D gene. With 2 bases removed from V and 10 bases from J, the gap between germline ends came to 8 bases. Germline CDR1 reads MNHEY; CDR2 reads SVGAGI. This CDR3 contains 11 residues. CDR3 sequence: CASSYGSDYTF. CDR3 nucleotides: TGTGCCAGCAGTTACGGAAGTGACTACACCTTC.

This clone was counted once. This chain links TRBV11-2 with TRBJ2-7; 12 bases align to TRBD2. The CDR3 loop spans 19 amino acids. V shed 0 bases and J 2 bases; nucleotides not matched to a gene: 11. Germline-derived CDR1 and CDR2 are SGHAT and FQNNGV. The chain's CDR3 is CASSLDSRLAGDVPYEQYF. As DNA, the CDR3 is TGTGCCAGCAGCTTAGATTCCAGACTAGCGGGAGATGTACCCTACGAGCAGTACTTC. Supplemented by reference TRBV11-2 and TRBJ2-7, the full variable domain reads EAGVAQSPRYKIIEKRQSVAFWCNPISGHATLYWYQQILGQGPKLLIQFQNNGVVDDSQLPKDRFSAERLKGVDSTLKIQPAKLEDSAVYLCASSLDSRLAGDVPYEQYFGPGTRLTVT.

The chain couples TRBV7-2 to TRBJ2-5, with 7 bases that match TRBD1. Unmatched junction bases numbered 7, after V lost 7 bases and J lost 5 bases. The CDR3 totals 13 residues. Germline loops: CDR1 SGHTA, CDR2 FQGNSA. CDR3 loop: CASTGQVRETQYF. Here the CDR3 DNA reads TGTGCCAGCACCGGACAGGTCCGGGAGACCCAGTACTTC.

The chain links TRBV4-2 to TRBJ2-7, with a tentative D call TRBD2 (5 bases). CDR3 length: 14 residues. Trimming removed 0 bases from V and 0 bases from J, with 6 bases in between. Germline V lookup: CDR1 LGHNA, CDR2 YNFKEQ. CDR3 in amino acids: CASSQDRDSYEQYF. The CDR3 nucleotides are TGTGCCAGCAGCCAAGACCGGGACTCCTACGAGCAGTACTTC.

The CDR3 coding sequence is TGTGCCAGCAGCCGAACTATTAGCGGGAGCTATGCGGAGACCCAGTACTTC. Protein sequence: CASSRTISGSYAETQYF. This chain joins TRBV11-2 and TRBJ2-5; 9 bases fit TRBD2. The V segment lost 5 bases and the J segment 5 bases; nucleotides outside the gene matches: 15. The CDR3 has 17 residues. Germline CDR1 is SGHAT and CDR2 is FQNNGV.

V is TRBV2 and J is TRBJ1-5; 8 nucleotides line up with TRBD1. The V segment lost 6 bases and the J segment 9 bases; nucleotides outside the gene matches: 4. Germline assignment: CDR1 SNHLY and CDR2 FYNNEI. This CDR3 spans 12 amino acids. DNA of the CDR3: TGTGCCAGCAGGCAGGGGGCTTGGCCCCAGCATTTT. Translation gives CASRQGAWPQHF.

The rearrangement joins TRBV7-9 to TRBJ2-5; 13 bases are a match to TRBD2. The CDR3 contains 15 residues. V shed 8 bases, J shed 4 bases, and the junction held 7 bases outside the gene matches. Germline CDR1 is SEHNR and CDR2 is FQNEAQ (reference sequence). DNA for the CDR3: TGTGCCAGCGGCACCCGACTAGCGGGAGGAGAGACCCAGTACTTC. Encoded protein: CASGTRLAGGETQYF.

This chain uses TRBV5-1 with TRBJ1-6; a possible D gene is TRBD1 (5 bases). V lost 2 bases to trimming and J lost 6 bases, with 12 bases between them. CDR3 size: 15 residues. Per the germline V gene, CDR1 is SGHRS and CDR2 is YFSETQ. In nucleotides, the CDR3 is TGCGCCAGCAGCTTTGGGGCAGGCGTTAATTCACCCCTCCACTTT. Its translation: CASSFGAGVNSPLHF.

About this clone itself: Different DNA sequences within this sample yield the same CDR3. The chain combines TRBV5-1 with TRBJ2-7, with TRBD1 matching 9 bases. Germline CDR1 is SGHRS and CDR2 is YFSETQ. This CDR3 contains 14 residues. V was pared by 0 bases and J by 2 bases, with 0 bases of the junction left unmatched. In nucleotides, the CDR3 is TGCGCCAGCAGCTTGGGGGACAGGGCCTACGAGCAGTACTTC. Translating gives CASSLGDRAYEQYF.

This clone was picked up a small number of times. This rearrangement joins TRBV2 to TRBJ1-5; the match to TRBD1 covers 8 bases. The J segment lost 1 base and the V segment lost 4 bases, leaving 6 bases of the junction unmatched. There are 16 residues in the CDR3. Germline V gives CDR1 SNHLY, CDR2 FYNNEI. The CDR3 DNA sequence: TGTGCCAGCAGTGGACAGGGGAGTAGGAGCAATCAGCCCCAGCATTTT. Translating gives CASSGQGSRSNQPQHF.

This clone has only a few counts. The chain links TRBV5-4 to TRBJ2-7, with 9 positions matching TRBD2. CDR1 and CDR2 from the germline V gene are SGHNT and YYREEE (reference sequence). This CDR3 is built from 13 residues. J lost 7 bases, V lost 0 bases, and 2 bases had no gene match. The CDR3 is CASSLELAGEQYF. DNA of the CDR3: TGTGCCAGCAGCTTGGAACTAGCGGGTGAGCAGTACTTC.